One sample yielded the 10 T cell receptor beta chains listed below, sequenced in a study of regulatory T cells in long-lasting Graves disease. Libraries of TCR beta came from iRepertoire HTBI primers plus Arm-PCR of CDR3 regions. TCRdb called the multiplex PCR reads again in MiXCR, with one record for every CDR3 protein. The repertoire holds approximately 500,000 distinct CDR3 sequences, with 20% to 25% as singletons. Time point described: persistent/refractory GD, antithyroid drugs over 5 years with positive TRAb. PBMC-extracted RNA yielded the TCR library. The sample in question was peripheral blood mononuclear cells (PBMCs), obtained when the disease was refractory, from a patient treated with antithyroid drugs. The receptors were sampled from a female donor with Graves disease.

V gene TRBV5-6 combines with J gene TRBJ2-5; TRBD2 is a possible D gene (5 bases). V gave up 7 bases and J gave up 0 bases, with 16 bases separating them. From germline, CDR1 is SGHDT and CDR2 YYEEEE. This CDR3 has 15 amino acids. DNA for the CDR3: TGTGCCAGCGGCAGTACCCCGGACTACCAAGAGACCCAGTACTTC. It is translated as CASGSTPDYQETQYF.

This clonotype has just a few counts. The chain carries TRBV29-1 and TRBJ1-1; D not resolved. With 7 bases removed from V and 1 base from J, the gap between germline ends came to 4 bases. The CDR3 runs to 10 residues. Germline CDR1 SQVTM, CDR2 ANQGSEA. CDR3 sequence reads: CSAANTEAFF. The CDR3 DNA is TGCAGCGCTGCGAACACTGAAGCTTTCTTT.

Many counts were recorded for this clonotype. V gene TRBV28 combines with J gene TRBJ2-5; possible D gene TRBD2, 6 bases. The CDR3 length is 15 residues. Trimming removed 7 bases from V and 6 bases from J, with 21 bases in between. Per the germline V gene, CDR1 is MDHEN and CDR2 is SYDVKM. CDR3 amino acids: CASTPPEEGRKTQYF. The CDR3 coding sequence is TGTGCCAGCACCCCGCCGGAGGAGGGGCGGAAGACCCAGTACTTC. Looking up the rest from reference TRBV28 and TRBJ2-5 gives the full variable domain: DVKVTQSSRYLVKRTGEKVFLECVQDMDHENMFWYRQDPGLGLRLIYFSYDVKMKEKGDIPEGYSVSREKKERFSLILESASTNQTSMYLCASTPPEEGRKTQYFGPGTRLLVL.

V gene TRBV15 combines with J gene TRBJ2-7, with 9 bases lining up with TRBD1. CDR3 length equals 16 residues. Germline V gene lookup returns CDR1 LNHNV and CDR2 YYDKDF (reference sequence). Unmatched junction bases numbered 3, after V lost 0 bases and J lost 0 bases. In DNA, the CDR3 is TGTGCCACCAGCAGAGAACTACAGGGGGCCTCCTACGAGCAGTACTTC. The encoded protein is CATSRELQGASYEQYF.

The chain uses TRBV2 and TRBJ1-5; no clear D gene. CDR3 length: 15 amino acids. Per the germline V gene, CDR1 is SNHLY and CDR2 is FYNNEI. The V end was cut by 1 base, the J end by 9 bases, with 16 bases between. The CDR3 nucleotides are TGTGCCAGCAGTGAAGAAGGCGGGATCTTCCGGCCCCAGCATTTT. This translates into CASSEEGGIFRPQHF.

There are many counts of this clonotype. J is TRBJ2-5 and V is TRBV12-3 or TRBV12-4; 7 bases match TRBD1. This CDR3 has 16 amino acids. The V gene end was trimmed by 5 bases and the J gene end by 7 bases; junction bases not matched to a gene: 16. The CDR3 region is CASSPPGQIPPGTQYF. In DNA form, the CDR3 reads TGTGCCAGCAGTCCCCCGGGACAGATCCCGCCGGGGACCCAGTACTTC.

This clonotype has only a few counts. The CDR3 region has the DNA TGTGCCACCAGCACCCCGGGACAGGGGGGGAGCTCTGGAAACACCATATATTTT. As protein: CATSTPGQGGSSGNTIYF. The chain recombines TRBV15 with TRBJ1-3, with TRBD1 matching 11 bases. Germline CDR1 LNHNV, CDR2 YYDKDF (reference sequence). This CDR3 contains 18 residues. With 4 bases clipped from V and 0 bases from J, the junction kept 8 bases outside the gene matches.

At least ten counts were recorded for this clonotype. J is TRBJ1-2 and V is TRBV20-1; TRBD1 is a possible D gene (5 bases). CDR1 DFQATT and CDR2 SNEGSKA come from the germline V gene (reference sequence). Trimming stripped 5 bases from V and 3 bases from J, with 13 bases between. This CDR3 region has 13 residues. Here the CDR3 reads CSAAQGSDYGYTF. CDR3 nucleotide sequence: TGCAGTGCTGCCCAGGGCTCGGACTATGGCTACACCTTC.

DNA for the CDR3: TGTGCCAGCAGCCAAGATCTAGCGGGTTACTACGAGCAGTACTTC. It translates to CASSQDLAGYYEQYF. This sequence joins TRBV3-1 and TRBJ2-7; TRBD2 agrees at 8 bases. The V gene end was trimmed by 0 bases and the J gene end by 3 bases; junction bases not matched to a gene: 4. The CDR3 contains 15 residues. The germline CDR1 and CDR2 sequences are LGHDT and YNNKEL (reference sequence).

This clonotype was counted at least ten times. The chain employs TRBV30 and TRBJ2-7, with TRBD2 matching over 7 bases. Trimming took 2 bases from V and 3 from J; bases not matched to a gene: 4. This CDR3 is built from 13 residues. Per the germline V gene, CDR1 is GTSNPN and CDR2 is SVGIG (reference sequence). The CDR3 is CAWSWAGDYEQYF. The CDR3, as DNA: TGTGCCTGGAGTTGGGCGGGAGACTACGAGCAGTACTTC.